The 20 T cell receptor beta chains presented below share a single source sample, sequenced in a study of tumor and adjacent non-tumor tissue in lung cancer. Three rounds of nested PCR, following a modified ARM-PCR protocol, produced the TCRbeta library. TCRdb fed the multiplex PCR reads into MiXCR, producing one record per CDR3 protein. The data contain more than 85,000 distinct CDR3 sequences, 84% of them singletons. RNA was extracted from bulk tissue without any cell sorting. Material: lung tumor tissue. These receptor sequences come from a man between 65 and 85 years old with non-small cell lung cancer.

On this clonotype: The conserved phenylalanine or tryptophan normally closing the CDR3 is absent here, so this likely arose from a read error. The rearrangement uses TRBV6-1 and TRBJ2-7; D not resolved. Trimming shortened V by 9 bases and J by 0 bases, and 21 bases separated the two germline ends. CDR3 size: 16 residues. CDR1 MNHNS and CDR2 SASEGT come from the germline V gene. The CDR3 bases are TGTGCCAGGAGTAGTAGGACCACTGTAAGCTCCTACGAGCAGTACTCC. Translation: CARSSRTTVSSYEQYS.

Worth noting for this clonotype: One end of the junction does not line up with germline, which may come from a read error. The chain recombines TRBV14 with TRBJ2-2, with D possibly matching TRBD2 (7 bases). Germline CDR1 and CDR2: SGHDN and FVKESK. CDR3 length: 15 residues. CDR3: CAGSQVGGHPGELFF. The CDR3 nucleotides read TGTGCCGGCAGCCAAGTCGGGGGGCACCCCGGTGAGCTGTTTTTT.

Regarding this clonotype: The conserved final phenylalanine or tryptophan is absent from the CDR3, which likely points to a read error. The chain is built from TRBV11-3 and TRBJ1-4, with unresolved D. CDR1 SGHNT and CDR2 YENEEA come from the germline V gene. Trimming cost V 1 base and J 7 bases, with 16 bases left between them. CDR3 length: 16 residues. The CDR3 DNA reads TGTGCCAGCAGCTTAGTAGCTGGAACGTCTAGTGAAAAACTGTTTCTT. Protein: CASSLVAGTSSEKLFL.

This clonotype was found a few times. This chain joins TRBV5-1 and TRBJ1-1; D possibly corresponds to TRBD1 (6 bases). Looked up from germline, CDR1 is SGHRS and CDR2 is YFSETQ. Trimming took off 4 bases at V and 5 bases at J, with 21 bases between the two ends. CDR3 length: 16 residues. CDR3 protein: CASSRGGAGAQTEAFF. CDR3 DNA sequence: TGCGCCAGCAGCAGGGGAGGGGCAGGGGCGCAGACTGAAGCTTTCTTT.

With regard to this clonotype: A read error is likely, as this CDR3 ends without the conserved phenylalanine or tryptophan. The chain couples TRBV6-2 or TRBV6-3 to TRBJ1-1, with 8 positions matching TRBD1. With 9 bases clipped from V and 2 bases from J, the junction kept 11 bases outside the gene matches. This CDR3 spans 15 amino acids. Germline V gene lookup returns CDR1 MNHEY and CDR2 SVGEGT. As DNA, the CDR3 is TGTGCCAGTAGTACGAGACAGGGGACAAACACTGAAGCTTTCTCT. Amino acids: CASSTRQGTNTEAFS.

Turning to this clonotype: An end of the junction differs from the germline gene, which may be a read error. The rearrangement joins TRBV6-5 to TRBJ2-7, with 11 bases lining up with TRBD2. Looked up from germline, CDR1 is MNHEY and CDR2 is SVGAGI. The CDR3 extends over 15 amino acids. CDR3 DNA sequence: TGTGGCAGCAGCCATACTAGCGGGAGCTCTTACGAGCAGTACTTC. It codes for CGSSHTSGSSYEQYF.

In regard to this clonotype: Germline is not matched at one junction end, which may reflect a read error. This rearrangement joins TRBV12-3 or TRBV12-4 to TRBJ1-1; 10 nucleotides match TRBD1. The CDR3 loop spans 15 amino acids. This CDR3 is CSSSPPGTGDFEAFF. The CDR3 DNA follows: TGCTCCAGCAGTCCCCCGGGGACAGGGGATTTTGAAGCTTTCTTT.

The chain carries TRBV10-2 and TRBJ2-7, with a weak D call TRBD1 (6 bases). Germline CDR1 and CDR2: WSHSY and SAAADI. This CDR3 spans 15 amino acids. This CDR3 reads CASSEWGDRRDEQYV. The CDR3 coding sequence is TGTGCCAGCAGTGAGTGGGGAGACAGGCGCGACGAGCAGTACGTC.

Remarks on this clonotype: One end of the junction fails to match germline, which may point to a read error. This sequence joins TRBV10-3 and TRBJ2-5; D not resolved. Germline V gene sequence: CDR1 ENHRY, CDR2 SYGVKD. CDR3 length: 14 amino acids. The chain's CDR3 is CGITESKAEETQYF. CDR3 in DNA: TGTGGCATCACTGAGTCTAAGGCGGAAGAGACCCAGTACTTC.

On this clonotype itself: Possible read error: a much larger clone is one base away. The chain has TRBV7-8 and TRBJ2-1; D might be TRBD1 (5 bases). The CDR3 contains 15 residues. Germline CDR1 and CDR2: SGHVS and FQNEAQ. CDR3 DNA: TGTGCCAACAGCTTAAGGGGCAGAGGAGTGCCTGTGCAGTTCTTC. It is translated as CANSLRGRGVPVQFF.

A word on this clonotype: At one of its ends the junction is not consistent with the germline gene, which may arise from a read error. This rearrangement joins TRBV20-1 to TRBJ2-7, with D maybe TRBD1 (6 bases). Germline V gene lookup returns CDR1 DFQATT and CDR2 SNEGSKA (reference sequence). This CDR3 comprises 12 residues. The CDR3 nucleotides are TGCAGTGCCGAGGGGGTCCTGTACGAGGAGTATTTC. Its translation: CSAEGVLYEEYF.

On this clonotype: At one end, the junction sequence differs from germline, possibly due to a read error. The chain uses TRBV4-1 and TRBJ2-7, with D uncertain. CDR1 and CDR2 (germline): MGHRA, YSYEKL. The CDR3 has 11 amino acids. The CDR3: CASNQDGEQYF. CDR3 nucleotide sequence: TGCGCCAGCAACCAAGATGGAGAGCAGTACTTT.

This clonotype is a singleton in its sample. The conserved final phenylalanine or tryptophan is absent from the CDR3, which likely points to a read error. The DNA is omitted, as the CDR3 cannot be located on it reliably, and the CDR3 follows TCRdb's listing. V is TRBV13 and J is TRBJ2-7; the table's D call, TRBD1, was not checked against the DNA. In germline, CDR1 is PRHDT, CDR2 FYEKMQ (reference sequence). The CDR3 spans 13 residues, counting both ends. The CDR3 reads CASSSTTGDEHHL.

This clonotype appeared many times. The rearrangement uses TRBV20-1 and TRBJ1-6; no clear D gene. The length of the CDR3 is 12 residues. V was clipped by 3 bases and J by 7 bases, with 7 bases between them. In germline, CDR1 is DFQATT, CDR2 SNEGSKA (reference sequence). CDR3: CSASYRNSPLHF. Here the CDR3 DNA reads TGCAGTGCTAGCTACAGAAATTCACCCCTCCACTTT.

In regard to this clonotype: One end of the junction fails to match germline, which may point to a read error. The chain is built from TRBV7-9 and TRBJ1-4, with D maybe TRBD1 (6 bases). Germline lookup yields CDR1 SEHNR and CDR2 FQNEAQ (reference sequence). The CDR3 loop spans 12 amino acids. The CDR3 loop reads CTSGRGNEKQFF. Written as DNA, the CDR3 is TGTACCAGCGGCAGGGGTAATGAAAAACAGTTTTTT.

Regarding this clonotype: One end of the junction fails to match germline, which may point to a read error. J is TRBJ2-3 and V is TRBV5-6; D tentatively reads TRBD1 or TRBD2 (5 bases each). Germline CDR1 and CDR2: SGHDT and YYEEEE. The CDR3 runs 15 residues. In DNA, the CDR3 is TGTGCCAGTAGCTTGGCTACAGGACGGGGAGATACGCAGTATTTT. It encodes CASSLATGRGDTQYF.

In its sample, this clonotype was seen many times. This chain connects TRBV28 to TRBJ2-3, with 7 positions matching TRBD1. CDR3 length: 16 amino acids. V lost 4 bases to trimming and J lost 6 bases; unmatched junction nucleotides: 13. Germline CDR1 MDHEN, CDR2 SYDVKM. DNA of the CDR3: TGTGCCAGCAGTTACTACGGGACAGCCAGGTTTGATACGCAGTATTTT. Its protein is CASSYYGTARFDTQYF. Full variable domain (rest looked up from reference TRBV28 and TRBJ2-3): DVKVTQSSRYLVKRTGEKVFLECVQDMDHENMFWYRQDPGLGLRLIYFSYDVKMKEKGDIPEGYSVSREKKERFSLILESASTNQTSMYLCASSYYGTARFDTQYFGPGTRLTVL.

Points on this clonotype: A much larger clone lies a single base off, so this may be a read error. The chain carries TRBV20-1 and TRBJ2-1; D is unclear. This CDR3 spans 15 amino acids. CDR1 is DFQATT, CDR2 SNEGSKA, per germline (reference sequence). Deletions cut 7 bases from V and 1 base from J, with 17 bases between. The CDR3 spells CSGQSDSISYNEQFF. In nucleotides, the CDR3 is TGCAGTGGGCAGAGCGACTCAATATCCTACAATGAGCAGTTCTTC.

This sequence joins TRBV12-3 or TRBV12-4 and TRBJ2-3; perhaps TRBD2 as D (5 bases). Trimming took 1 base from V and 5 from J, leaving 16 bases between them. CDR3 size: 16 residues. The CDR3 nucleotides read TGTGCCAGCAGTTTAGGAGACGGCGGGCCCATAGATACGCAGTATTTT. Amino acid sequence: CASSLGDGGPIDTQYF.

Note on this clonotype: This may stem from a read error, because a much larger clone lies one nucleotide away. J is TRBJ1-4 and V is TRBV6-6; D may be TRBD1 (5 bases). Germline V lookup: CDR1 MNHNY, CDR2 SVGAGI (reference sequence). The CDR3 is 14 residues long. CDR3 DNA sequence: TGTGTCAGCAGTCTGGGGGGGGCTAATGAAAAACTGTTTTTT. It encodes CVSSLGGANEKLFF.